What follows are 10 T cell receptor beta chains derived from one specimen sequenced in a study of T cell responses to AZD1222 COVID-19 vaccine. Using immunoSEQ multiplex PCR, the repertoire was profiled, and TCRdb retains in-frame clones only, with some absent. The table lists roughly 70,000 clones, about nine tenths of them singletons. The input for sequencing was peripheral blood, taken 28 days after the second dose of the MenACWY control vaccine. Receptors originate from an adult who received the MenACWY meningococcal vaccine as a control.

This rearrangement joins TRBV18 to TRBJ2-5; 9 nucleotides match TRBD2. Germline V lookup: CDR1 KGHSH, CDR2 LQKENI. This CDR3 contains 15 residues. The V and J ends lost 3 bases and 5 bases, in that order; junction bases with no gene match: 7. The CDR3 sequence is CASSPIAGVGETQYF. The CDR3 DNA reads TGTGCCAGCTCACCGATAGCGGGAGTGGGTGAGACCCAGTACTTC.

This CDR3 is CASSQDTGGDEQFF. Here the CDR3 DNA reads TGCGCCAGCAGCCAAGATACGGGGGGCGATGAGCAGTTCTTC. The chain is built from TRBV4-3 and TRBJ2-1; possibly TRBD2 for D (7 bases). The V end lost 0 bases, the J end lost 8 bases, and 11 bases lay between the germline ends. Germline V gene sequence: CDR1 LGHNA, CDR2 YSLEER. This CDR3 spans 14 amino acids.

This chain links TRBV6-5 with TRBJ2-1; either TRBD1 or TRBD2 may supply D (5 bases each). This CDR3 is 16 amino acids long. Looked up from germline, CDR1 is MNHEY and CDR2 is SVGAGI. V was cut by 2 bases and J by 1 base, with 12 bases left in between. In nucleotides, the CDR3 is TGTGCCAGCAGTTACCTCCGGGACCCTTCCTACAATGAGCAGTTCTTC. This translates into CASSYLRDPSYNEQFF.

The rearrangement links TRBV6-5 to TRBJ2-3, with 7 bases lining up with TRBD1. The CDR3 is made up of 15 amino acids. Germline trimming cut 9 bases from V and 2 bases from J; bases unmatched to any gene: 11. The V gene's germline CDR1 is MNHEY and CDR2 SVGAGI. The CDR3 nucleotides read TGTGCCAGGAGGACAGGCCTGATTATCACAGATACGCAGTATTTT. Translating gives CARRTGLIITDTQYF.

The V gene is TRBV27, the J gene TRBJ2-2; 7 nucleotides line up with TRBD2. This CDR3 contains 15 residues. Per germline, CDR1 MNHEY and CDR2 SMNVEV (reference sequence). The V segment lost 4 bases and the J segment 6 bases; nucleotides outside the gene matches: 8. CDR3 loop: CASSSTSSFPGELFF. CDR3 bases: TGTGCCAGCAGTTCGACTAGCTCTTTCCCCGGGGAGCTGTTTTTT.

This rearrangement joins TRBV4-1 to TRBJ2-7, with D unclear. The CDR3 has 16 residues. V gave up 1 base and J gave up 3 bases, with 16 bases separating them. CDR1 and CDR2 from the germline V gene are MGHRA and YSYEKL. The CDR3, as DNA: TGCGCCAGCAGCCAAGTAGCCATAGCTGGTAGCTACGAGCAGTACTTC. This codes for CASSQVAIAGSYEQYF.

This clone was recorded only once. The chain employs TRBV24-1 and TRBJ1-4; no clear D. V was trimmed by 4 bases and J by 5 bases, leaving 10 bases between them. Germline loops: CDR1 KGHDR, CDR2 SFDVKD. The CDR3 covers 14 residues. The CDR3 DNA sequence: TGTGCCACCAGTGAGGGAGCCCTAAATGAAAAACTGTTTTTT. Translated, it gives CATSEGALNEKLFF.

V is TRBV28 and J is TRBJ2-7, with 7 bases that match TRBD2. This CDR3 spans 12 amino acids. Germline CDR1 MDHEN, CDR2 SYDVKM. Germline trimming cut 3 bases from V and 7 bases from J; bases unmatched to any gene: 3. CDR3 DNA sequence: TGTGCCAGCAGTTTTCCAGCGGGGGAGCAGTACTTC. Translating gives CASSFPAGEQYF.

Written as DNA, the CDR3 is TGTGCCACCAACTCCCCCGCGGGCACAGATACGCAGTATTTT. Amino acids: CATNSPAGTDTQYF. The J gene is TRBJ2-3, the V gene TRBV10-3; D gene uncertain. Deletions cut 10 bases from V and 1 base from J, with 15 bases between. Germline assignment: CDR1 ENHRY and CDR2 SYGVKD. This CDR3 spans 14 amino acids.

This clone occurred a few times. J is TRBJ2-5 and V is TRBV7-9; TRBD1 matches at 8 bases. The germline V gene encodes CDR1 SEHNR and CDR2 FQNEAQ (reference sequence). With 5 bases clipped from V and 5 bases from J, the junction kept 7 bases outside the gene matches. CDR3 size: 14 residues. The CDR3 DNA reads as TGTGCCAGCAGCCCGTGGACAGGGAGGGAGACCCAGTACTTC. It is translated as CASSPWTGRETQYF.